These 6 T cell receptor beta chains originate from one sample sequenced in a study of blood T cell repertoires in COVID-19. TCRdb keeps only in-frame clones here, not all; method: immunoSEQ multiplex PCR. Among 130,000 or so clones listed, 55% to 75% were seen once. The source material was peripheral blood. The source is a woman between 65 and 79 years old with acute or convalescent COVID-19.

This clone was found a few times. The V gene is TRBV12-3 or TRBV12-4, the J gene TRBJ2-1; 7 positions agree with TRBD2. The length of the CDR3 is 13 residues. V was clipped by 5 bases and J by 8 bases; unmatched bases: 6. This chain's CDR3 is CASSPGLGDEQFF. CDR3 DNA sequence: TGTGCCAGCAGTCCCGGACTAGGTGATGAGCAGTTCTTC.

This rearrangement joins TRBV6-1 to TRBJ2-7; 7 bases map to TRBD2. The J segment lost 6 bases and the V segment lost 1 base, leaving 3 bases of the junction unmatched. The CDR3 runs 13 residues. CDR1 and CDR2 (germline): MNHNS, SASEGT. CDR3 loop: CASSEVGRPEQYF. Here the CDR3 DNA reads TGTGCCAGCAGTGAAGTCGGGAGGCCCGAGCAGTACTTC.

This sequence joins TRBV10-2 and TRBJ2-7; TRBD1 might be the D (6 bases). The CDR3 covers 13 residues. The germline gives CDR1 WSHSY, CDR2 SAAADI. V was clipped by 6 bases and J by 4 bases, with 13 bases between them. DNA of the CDR3: TGCGCCAGCAGCCACGGGACACTTTACGAGCAGTACTTC. Translation: CASSHGTLYEQYF.

CDR3 protein: CASSVGSDRGRETQYF. As DNA, the CDR3 is TGTGCCAGCAGCGTAGGATCGGACAGGGGGCGGGAGACCCAGTACTTC. The chain joins TRBV9 to TRBJ2-5; 11 nucleotides align to TRBD1. J gave up 5 bases and V 0 bases, and 6 bases lay outside the gene matches. The CDR3 has 16 amino acids. Germline CDR1 and CDR2: SGDLS and YYNGEE.

As concerns this clone: Other DNA sequences in the sample encode the same CDR3. The gene calls are TRBV5-1 and TRBJ2-7; 7 nucleotides line up with TRBD1. This CDR3 comprises 13 residues. From germline, CDR1 is SGHRS and CDR2 YFSETQ. The V gene end was trimmed by 4 bases and the J gene end by 2 bases; junction bases not matched to a gene: 3. The CDR3 here is CASSPGQTYEQYF. Here the CDR3 DNA reads TGCGCCAGCAGCCCGGGACAGACCTACGAGCAGTACTTC.

Turning to this clone: The same CDR3 also results from other DNA sequences found in this sample. The chain links TRBV18 to TRBJ2-5, with a possible D match to TRBD1 (6 bases). This CDR3 comprises 13 residues. V was cut by 3 bases and J by 3 bases, with 8 bases left in between. Germline CDR1 and CDR2: KGHSH and LQKENI. CDR3 loop: CASSPGGEETQYF. In nucleotides, the CDR3 is TGTGCCAGCTCACCTGGGGGCGAAGAGACCCAGTACTTC.